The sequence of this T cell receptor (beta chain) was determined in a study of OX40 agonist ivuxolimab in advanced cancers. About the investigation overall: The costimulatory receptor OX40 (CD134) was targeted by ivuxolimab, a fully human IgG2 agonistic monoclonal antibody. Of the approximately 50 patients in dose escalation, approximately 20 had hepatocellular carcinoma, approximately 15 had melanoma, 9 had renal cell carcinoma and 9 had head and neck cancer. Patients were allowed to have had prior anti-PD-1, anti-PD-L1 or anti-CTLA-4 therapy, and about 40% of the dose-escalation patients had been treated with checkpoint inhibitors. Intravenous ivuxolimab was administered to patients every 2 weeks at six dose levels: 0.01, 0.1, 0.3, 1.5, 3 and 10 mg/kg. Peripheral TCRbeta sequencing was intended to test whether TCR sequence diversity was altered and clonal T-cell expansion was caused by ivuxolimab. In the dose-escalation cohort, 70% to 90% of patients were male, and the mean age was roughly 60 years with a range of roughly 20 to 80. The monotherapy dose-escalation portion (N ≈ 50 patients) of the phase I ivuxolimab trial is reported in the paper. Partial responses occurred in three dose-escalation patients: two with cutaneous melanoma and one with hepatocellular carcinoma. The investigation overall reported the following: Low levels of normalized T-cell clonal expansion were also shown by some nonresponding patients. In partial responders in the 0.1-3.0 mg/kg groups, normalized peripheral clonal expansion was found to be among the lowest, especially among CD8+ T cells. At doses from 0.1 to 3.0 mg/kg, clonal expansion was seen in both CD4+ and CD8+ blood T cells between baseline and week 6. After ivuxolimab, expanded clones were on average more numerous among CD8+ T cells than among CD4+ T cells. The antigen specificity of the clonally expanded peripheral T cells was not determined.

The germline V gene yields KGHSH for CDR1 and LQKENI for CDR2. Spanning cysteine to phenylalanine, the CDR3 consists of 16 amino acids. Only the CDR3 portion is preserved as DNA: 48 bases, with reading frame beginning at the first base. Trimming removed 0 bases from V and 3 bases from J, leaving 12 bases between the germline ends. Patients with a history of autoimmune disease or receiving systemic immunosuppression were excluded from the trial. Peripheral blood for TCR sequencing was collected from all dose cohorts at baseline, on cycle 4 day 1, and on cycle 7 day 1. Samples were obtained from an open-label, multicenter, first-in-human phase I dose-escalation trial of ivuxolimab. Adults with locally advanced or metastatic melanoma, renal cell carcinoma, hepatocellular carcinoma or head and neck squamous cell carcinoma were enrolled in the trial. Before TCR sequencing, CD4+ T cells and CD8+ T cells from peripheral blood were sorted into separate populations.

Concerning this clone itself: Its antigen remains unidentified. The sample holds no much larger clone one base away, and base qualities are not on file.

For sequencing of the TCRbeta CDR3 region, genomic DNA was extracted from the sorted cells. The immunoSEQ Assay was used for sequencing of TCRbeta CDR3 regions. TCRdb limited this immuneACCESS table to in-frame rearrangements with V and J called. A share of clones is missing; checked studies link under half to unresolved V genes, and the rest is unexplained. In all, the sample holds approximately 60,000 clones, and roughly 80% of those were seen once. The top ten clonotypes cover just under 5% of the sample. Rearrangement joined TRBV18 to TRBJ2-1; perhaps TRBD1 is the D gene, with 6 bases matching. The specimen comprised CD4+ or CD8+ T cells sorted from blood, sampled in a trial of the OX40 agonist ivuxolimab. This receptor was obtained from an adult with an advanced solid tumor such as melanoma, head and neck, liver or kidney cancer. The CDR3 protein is CASSPPGQTIYNEQFF. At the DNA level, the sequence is TGTGCCAGCTCACCACCCGGACAGACGATCTACAATGAGCAGTTCTTC. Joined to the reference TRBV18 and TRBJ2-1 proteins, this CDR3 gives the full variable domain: NAGVMQNPRHLVRRRGQEARLRCSPMKGHSHVYWYRQLPEEGLKFMVYLQKENIIDESGMPKERFSAEFPKEGPSILRIQQVVRGDSAAYFCASSPPGQTIYNEQFFGPGTRLTVL.